This TCR beta chain is from a study of tumor and adjacent non-tumor tissue in lung cancer. The template was RNA from unsorted bulk tissue. More than 3 cm separated this lung sample from the edge of the tumor. In its sample, this clonotype was seen many times. Three rounds of nested PCR, following a modified ARM-PCR protocol, produced the TCRbeta library. MiXCR was run by TCRdb on the multiplex PCR reads, yielding one entry per CDR3 protein. The profile shows 40,000 to 45,000 distinct CDR3 sequences, roughly three fifths of them singletons. The sample taken for sequencing was distant non-tumor lung tissue. The TCR sequence derives from a woman aged 40 to 50 with non-small cell lung cancer.

CDR3 sequence: CATPLERRITDTQYF. CDR3 in DNA: TGTGCCACCCCCCTCGAGCGGAGAATCACAGATACGCAGTATTTT. This chain joins TRBV6-7 and TRBJ2-3; D is perhaps TRBD2 (5 bases). TRBV6-7 is classed as an ORF, of uncertain function. Trimming pared 10 bases from V and 2 bases from J, leaving 19 bases between. The CDR3 extends over 15 amino acids.